This T cell receptor beta chain was captured in a study of blood T cells in healthy people across ages. Overall study findings and caveats: Naive T cell percentage strongly correlated with TCR beta diversity. Using unsorted PBMCs precluded a conclusive naive versus antigen-experienced comparison. More naive CD4+ cells and higher diversity marked long-lived donors relative to aged donors. Changes in expanded clonotypes were possibly confounded, as the CMV status of donors was unknown.

For the second PCR, which ran for about 6 to 12 cycles, a sample-barcoded 5' primer and a J-beta primer mix were used. TCRdb fed the 5' RACE reads into MiXCR, producing one record per CDR3 protein. Here the sample spans approximately 1,700,000 distinct CDR3 sequences, more than 35% being singletons. The J segment lost 12 bases and the V segment lost 3 bases, leaving 9 bases of the junction unmatched. From germline, CDR1 is LNHNV and CDR2 YYDKDF (reference sequence). The CDR3 sequence is 13 residues long. Notes on this clonotype: Its antigen is not identified.

The chain couples TRBV15 to TRBJ1-2, with 8 bases aligning to TRBD1. Material: blood. This TCR was sampled from a human donor in good health. CDR3 sequence reads: CATSRLRQGSHTF. The CDR3 DNA reads as TGTGCCACCAGCAGGCTAAGACAGGGGAGCCACACCTTC.